The 5 T cell receptor beta chains below all came from one sample that was sequenced in a study of regulatory T cells in long-lasting Graves disease. Construction of TCR beta libraries relied on iRepertoire HTBI primers and on Arm-PCR targeting CDR3 regions. TCRdb passed the multiplex PCR reads through MiXCR, listing each CDR3 protein once. In the table there are roughly 500,000 distinct CDR3 sequences, 12% of which are singletons. The time point here: newly diagnosed GD, antithyroid drugs for less than 3 months. Extracted PBMC RNA gave rise to the TCR library. This sample also appeared in a second study, on T cells in Graves' hyperthyroidism and ophthalmopathy.

The sequencing here drew on peripheral blood mononuclear cells (PBMCs), taken at new diagnosis, from a patient treated with antithyroid drugs. Every receptor here comes from a woman in her 30s with Graves disease.

A note on this clonotype: A read error may explain this, as a much larger clone is one base away. The CDR3 DNA follows: TGTGCCAGCACCGAGCTGACCTACGATCAGTACTTC. Protein sequence: CASTELTYDQYF. V is TRBV2 and J is TRBJ2-7; D gene ambiguous. This CDR3 is built from 12 residues. The germline V gene has CDR1 SNHLY and CDR2 FYNNEI.

This clonotype has a handful of counts. The V gene is TRBV29-1, the J gene TRBJ1-5; 8 nucleotides align to TRBD1. The CDR3 totals 16 residues. The trim removed 0 bases at V and 5 bases at J, leaving 9 bases unmatched. CDR1 and CDR2 (germline): SQVTM, ANQGSEA. Here the CDR3 DNA reads TGCAGCGTTGAAGACCTCGACAGGGGTGAGGATCAGCCCCAGCATTTT. It yields the protein CSVEDLDRGEDQPQHF.

This clonotype was counted ten times or more. The rearrangement links TRBV6-2 or TRBV6-3 to TRBJ2-7; 7 nucleotides line up with TRBD1. Germline V CDR1 and CDR2: MNHEY, SVGEGT. J gave up 3 bases and V 6 bases, and 8 bases lay outside the gene matches. The CDR3 has 14 amino acids. Written as DNA, the CDR3 is TGTGCCAGCAGCTTCGGACAGGACATCTACGAGCAGTACTTC. Protein: CASSFGQDIYEQYF.

This clonotype was recorded once. It may be a read error: a sequence one base away is much more abundant. The chain couples TRBV7-2 to TRBJ1-1; possibly TRBD1 for D (6 bases). The CDR3 runs to 14 residues. Germline values: CDR1 SGHTA, CDR2 FQGNSA. CDR3 sequence reads: CACSLGGGTLNPFF. In DNA, the CDR3 is TGTGCCTGCAGCTTGGGAGGGGGAACACTGAATCCTTTCTTT. The complete variable domain, with remaining parts taken from reference TRBV7-2 and TRBJ1-1, reads GAGVSQSPSNKVTEKGKDVELRCDPISGHTALYWYRQSLGQGLEFLIYFQGNSAPDKSGLPSDRFSAERTGGSVSTLTIQRTQQEDSAVYLCACSLGGGTLNPFFGQGTRLTVV.

The chain couples TRBV19 to TRBJ1-1; TRBD1 aligns across 7 bases. Germline loops: CDR1 LNHDA, CDR2 SQIVND (reference sequence). The CDR3 has 13 residues. Here the CDR3 reads CAARGRGYTEAFF. In nucleotides, the CDR3 is TGTGCGGCTCGGGGCAGGGGGTACACTGAAGCTTTCTTT.